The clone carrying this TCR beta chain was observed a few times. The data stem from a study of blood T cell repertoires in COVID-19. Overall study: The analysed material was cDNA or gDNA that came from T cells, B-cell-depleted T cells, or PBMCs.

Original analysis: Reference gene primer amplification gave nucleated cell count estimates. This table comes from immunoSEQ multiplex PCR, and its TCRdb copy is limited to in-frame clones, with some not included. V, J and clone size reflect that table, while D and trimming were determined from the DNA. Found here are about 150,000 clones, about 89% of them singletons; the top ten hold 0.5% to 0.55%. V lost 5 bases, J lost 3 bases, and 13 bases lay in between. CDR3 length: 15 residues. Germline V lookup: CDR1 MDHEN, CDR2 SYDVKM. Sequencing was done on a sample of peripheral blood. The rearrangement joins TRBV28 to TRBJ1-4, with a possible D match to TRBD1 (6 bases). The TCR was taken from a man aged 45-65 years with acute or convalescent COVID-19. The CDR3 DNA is TGTGCCAGCAGTCATGGGGGCCAGGCTAATGAAAAACTGTTTTTT. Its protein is CASSHGGQANEKLFF.